The 27 T cell receptor beta chains below were found in one sample sequenced in a study of blood T cells in healthy people across ages (dated by TCRdb to between 2015 and 2016). Libraries were made using 5' RACE. The run used an Illumina HiSeq 2500. A second roughly 6 to 11 cycle PCR used a sample-barcoded 5' primer and a J-beta primer mix. TCRdb trimmed public reads at Q25 via fastp, called clones via MiXCR and kept in-frame beta chains. Rows are combined by CDR3 protein, so each entry shows the most common genes and DNA. The sample has 500,000 to 650,000 distinct CDR3 sequences on record, roughly a quarter of them singletons. The biggest ten clones account for approximately 3.3% of the sample. This sample also belongs to another study, concerning T cells of mothers and their children.

The sample was blood. Receptors were obtained from a boy aged 2 to 10 in good health.

The rearrangement links TRBV6-1 to TRBJ1-4, with D perhaps TRBD1 (5 bases). This CDR3 spans 15 amino acids. Germline assignment: CDR1 MNHNS and CDR2 SASEGT. V dropped 4 bases and J dropped 7 bases, with 16 bases sitting between them. The CDR3 spells CASSVSGTAGEKLFF. The CDR3 DNA reads TGTGCCAGCAGTGTTTCGGGGACGGCGGGTGAAAAACTGTTTTTT.

The chain uses TRBV3-1 and TRBJ2-3; maybe TRBD2 (6 bases). The CDR3 spans 13 residues. V was cut by 1 base and J by 11 bases, with 13 bases left in between. Germline-derived CDR1 and CDR2 are LGHDT and YNNKEL (reference sequence). CDR3 bases: TGTGCCAGCAGCCAAGGGGACTTCAGAATGCAGTATTTT. This translates into CASSQGDFRMQYF.

The rearrangement uses TRBV12-3 or TRBV12-4 and TRBJ2-1; TRBD2 is a possible D gene (6 bases). V was clipped by 3 bases and J by 8 bases, with 11 bases between them. This CDR3 is built from 13 residues. CDR3 residues: CASSFGGQDEQFF. In nucleotides, the CDR3 is TGTGCCAGCAGTTTCGGAGGGCAAGATGAGCAGTTCTTC.

This clonotype was seen a few times. The CDR3 does not end in the conserved phenylalanine or tryptophan, so this is likely a read error. V is TRBV6-6 and J is TRBJ1-1; 8 nucleotides match TRBD1. The V and J ends lost 5 bases and 5 bases, in that order; junction bases with no gene match: 4. The CDR3 has 13 residues. CDR1 and CDR2 (germline): MNHNY, SVGAGI (reference sequence). The CDR3 DNA reads as TGTGCCAGCAGTCTCAACAGGGGGACTGAAGCTTTCTCT. It encodes CASSLNRGTEAFS.

About this clonotype: A read error may account for a junction end that differs from germline. V usage is TRBV30 and J usage is TRBJ2-6; either TRBD1 or TRBD2 may fit D (6 bases each). The CDR3 runs 14 residues. Germline values: CDR1 GTSNPN, CDR2 SVGIG (reference sequence). As DNA, the CDR3 is TGTGCCTGGACGGGCTTTCCGGGGGCCAACGCCCTGACTTTC. Translation: CAWTGFPGANALTF.

The chain couples TRBV27 to TRBJ1-6, with D unresolved. The germline CDR1 and CDR2 sequences are MNHEY and SMNVEV (reference sequence). V was clipped by 3 bases and J by 6 bases, with 3 bases between them. The CDR3 length is 12 residues. CDR3 nucleotide sequence: TGTGCCAGCAGTTTCTCTAATTCACCCCTCCACTTT. Its protein product is CASSFSNSPLHF.

The V and J genes are TRBV27 and TRBJ2-5; D is undetermined. The V gene's germline CDR1 is MNHEY and CDR2 SMNVEV (reference sequence). The V gene lost 5 bases and the J gene lost 3 bases, with 16 bases spanning the gap. This CDR3 spans 15 amino acids. In DNA, the CDR3 is TGTGCCAGCAGTCTTAGAAGGACGGCGAAAGAGACCCAGTACTTC. Protein product: CASSLRRTAKETQYF.

J is TRBJ1-2 and V is TRBV12-3 or TRBV12-4; TRBD1 is a possible D gene (6 bases). V lost 6 bases, J lost 6 bases, and 17 bases lay in between. The CDR3 extends over 14 amino acids. In DNA, the CDR3 is TGTGCCAGCAGCCGTCTCCAGGGGACTAATGGCTACACCTTC. Protein sequence: CASSRLQGTNGYTF.

The V call is TRBV11-3, the J call TRBJ1-1, with a weak D call TRBD1 (5 bases). This CDR3 comprises 15 residues. The germline V gene encodes CDR1 SGHNT and CDR2 YENEEA. Trimming took 5 bases from V and 8 from J, leaving 21 bases between them. This chain's CDR3 is CASSPMGRAGPEAFF. The CDR3 nucleotides read TGTGCCAGCAGCCCAATGGGTCGGGCAGGGCCCGAAGCTTTCTTT.

This clonotype came up a few times. V is TRBV7-2 and J is TRBJ2-2; 7 bases line up with TRBD2. Germline values: CDR1 SGHTA, CDR2 FQGNSA. This CDR3 region has 16 residues. J lost 2 bases, V lost 8 bases, and 11 bases had no gene match. CDR3 amino acids: CASGPRGGSNTGELFF. CDR3 DNA: TGTGCCAGCGGCCCACGAGGCGGGAGTAACACCGGGGAGCTGTTTTTT.

The chain joins TRBV14 to TRBJ1-4; D not certain. Trimming took off 2 bases at V and 3 bases at J, with 16 bases between the two ends. This CDR3 has 17 amino acids. Germline CDR1 and CDR2: SGHDN and FVKESK. The CDR3 region has the DNA TGTGCCAGCAGCCAAAGGCGGGTCCTAACCTCTAATGAAAAACTGTTTTTT. Its protein product is CASSQRRVLTSNEKLFF.

Comments on this clonotype: Without the conserved terminal phenylalanine or tryptophan, this CDR3 likely stems from a read error. The chain recombines TRBV6-5 with TRBJ1-1; 9 bases line up with TRBD1. J gave up 5 bases and V 6 bases, and 7 bases lay outside the gene matches. Per germline, CDR1 MNHEY and CDR2 SVGAGI. The CDR3 extends over 14 amino acids. CDR3 sequence (DNA): TGTGCCAGCAGCCCGGGACAGGGTTGGACTGAAGCTTTCTCT. It encodes CASSPGQGWTEAFS.

A few counts support this clonotype. This sequence joins TRBV9 and TRBJ2-3; a possible D gene is TRBD2 (5 bases). In germline, CDR1 is SGDLS, CDR2 YYNGEE. The CDR3 totals 14 residues. Trimming left V 0 bases short and J 0 bases short, with 5 bases between. CDR3 bases: TGTGCCAGCAGCGTAGGGACTAGCACAGATACGCAGTATTTT. Protein product: CASSVGTSTDTQYF.

This clonotype was observed a handful of times. This chain joins TRBV27 and TRBJ1-1; TRBD1 matches 7 bases. V was pared by 2 bases and J by 1 base, with 7 bases of the junction left unmatched. Germline V gene lookup returns CDR1 MNHEY and CDR2 SMNVEV (reference sequence). The CDR3 consists of 16 residues. The CDR3 spells CASSLRTDRANTEAFF. For the CDR3, the DNA is TGTGCCAGCAGTTTAAGGACCGACAGGGCGAACACTGAAGCTTTCTTT.

J is TRBJ2-5 and V is TRBV7-8, with TRBD2 identical over 9 bases. The length of the CDR3 is 17 residues. Per germline, CDR1 SGHVS and CDR2 FQNEAQ. Losses at the gene ends were 1 base for V and 5 bases for J; bases not matched to a gene: 11. The CDR3 coding sequence is TGTGCCAGCAGCTTAGGCATCGGGACTAGCACAGGCGAGACCCAGTACTTC. Amino acid sequence: CASSLGIGTSTGETQYF.

The chain recombines TRBV5-1 with TRBJ2-6, with D maybe TRBD1 (6 bases). V was clipped by 1 base and J by 2 bases, with 7 bases between them. The CDR3 is 15 amino acids. Germline V CDR1 and CDR2: SGHRS, YFSETQ. CDR3: CASSLTGTGANVLTF. The CDR3 DNA reads as TGCGCCAGCAGCTTGACAGGGACTGGGGCCAACGTCCTGACTTTC.

This clonotype was counted between two and nine times. The V gene is TRBV6-5, the J gene TRBJ1-2, with 9 positions matching TRBD1. The length of the CDR3 is 14 residues. V trimming: 6 bases; J trimming: 7 bases; junction bases outside the gene matches: 9. The germline CDR1 and CDR2 sequences are MNHEY and SVGAGI. The CDR3 sequence is CASSSGTGWAGYTF. In nucleotides, the CDR3 is TGTGCCAGCAGCTCCGGGACAGGGTGGGCTGGCTACACCTTC.

This clonotype has a handful of counts. The genes are TRBV6-5 and TRBJ2-1; no definite D call. TRBJ2-7 explains the end of the DNA better; the J call may be wrong. This CDR3 is built from 14 residues. The germline CDR1 and CDR2 sequences are MNHEY and SVGAGI. In DNA form, the CDR3 reads TGTGCCAGCAGTTCGGAGAGGACCTACTATGAGCAGTACTTC. Its translation is CASSSERTYYEQYF.

This clonotype was recorded a few times. The chain employs TRBV7-9 and TRBJ1-2; D is uncertain. The length of the CDR3 is 13 residues. Between the trimmed V and J ends, which lost 5 bases and 4 bases, there was a span of 11 bases. Germline V CDR1 and CDR2: SEHNR, FQNEAQ (reference sequence). This CDR3 is CASSHRSVYGYTF. The CDR3 nucleotides are TGTGCCAGCAGCCATAGAAGCGTCTATGGCTACACCTTC.

This clonotype was detected a few times. V usage is TRBV7-2 and J usage is TRBJ2-4; 8 nucleotides align to TRBD1. After removal of 0 bases from V and 8 bases from J, the junction contained 9 bases not matched to a gene. Germline V gene data show CDR1 as SGHTA and CDR2 as FQGNSA. The CDR3 extends over 16 amino acids. CDR3 sequence reads: CASSLASTGGGDIQYF. The CDR3 DNA follows: TGTGCCAGCAGCTTAGCCTCCACAGGGGGTGGGGACATTCAGTACTTC.

In this sample, this clonotype turned up many times. This chain joins TRBV6-1 and TRBJ2-1; 10 bases agree with TRBD2. Trimming removed 2 bases from V and 2 bases from J; junction bases left unmatched: 0. This CDR3 is 15 amino acids long. CDR1 MNHNS and CDR2 SASEGT come from the germline V gene. As DNA, the CDR3 is TGTGCCAGCAGTGAAAGCGGGGGGGCCTACAATGAGCAGTTCTTC. Amino acid sequence: CASSESGGAYNEQFF.

This clonotype occurred a few times. The V and J genes are TRBV7-6 and TRBJ2-7; 10 nucleotides line up with TRBD2. V shed 4 bases, J shed 6 bases, and the junction held 6 bases outside the gene matches. The CDR3 length is 14 residues. CDR1 SGHVS and CDR2 FNYEAQ come from the germline V gene. This CDR3 reads CASSSGTSDGEQYF. DNA of the CDR3: TGTGCCAGCAGCTCCGGGACTAGCGACGGCGAGCAGTACTTC.

J is TRBJ1-1 and V is TRBV5-5; D remains unclear. CDR1 and CDR2 (germline): SGHKS, YYEKEE (reference sequence). V was pared by 0 bases and J by 10 bases, with 19 bases between. This CDR3 comprises 15 residues. CDR3 DNA: TGTGCCAGCAGCTTGGAGCCCGGCTATCGGGATGGAGCTTTCTTT. It translates to CASSLEPGYRDGAFF.

This clonotype has a single count. The rearrangement uses TRBV6-5 and TRBJ2-5; D uncertain. The better agreement between TRBJ2-1 and the DNA end casts doubt on the J call. This CDR3 is 14 amino acids long. Germline CDR1 is MNHEY and CDR2 is SVGAGI. In nucleotides, the CDR3 is TGTGCCAGCAGTTACACCGTCGCCTACAATGAGCAGTTCTTC. Translation gives CASSYTVAYNEQFF.

This clonotype has a handful of counts. CDR3: CASRIGGSQETQYF. The CDR3 DNA is TGTGCCAGCAGAATCGGGGGAAGCCAAGAGACCCAGTACTTC. The J gene is TRBJ2-5, the V gene TRBV27; possibly TRBD2 for D (6 bases). The CDR3 consists of 14 residues. The V gene's germline CDR1 is MNHEY and CDR2 SMNVEV (reference sequence). V was pared by 6 bases and J by 1 base, with 12 bases between.

This rearrangement joins TRBV10-3 to TRBJ1-3; D gene unclear. Per germline, CDR1 ENHRY and CDR2 SYGVKD. V lost 2 bases and J 4 bases, leaving 6 bases between the germline ends. This CDR3 spans 13 amino acids. CDR3 residues: CAISENGGNTIYF. Here the CDR3 DNA reads TGTGCCATCAGTGAGAACGGGGGAAACACCATATATTTT.

This clonotype was detected a few times. The chain links TRBV5-1 to TRBJ2-1; TRBD2 aligns across 15 bases. V was pared by 4 bases and J by 0 bases, with 5 bases of the junction left unmatched. Germline CDR1 SGHRS, CDR2 YFSETQ. The CDR3 runs 18 residues. CDR3 in DNA: TGCGCCAGCAGCCCGGAGGGACTAGCGGGAGGCTCCTACAATGAGCAGTTCTTC. The encoded protein is CASSPEGLAGGSYNEQFF.